This T cell receptor (beta chain) came from a study of CD4 T cells in relation to SARS-CoV-2 and coronaviruses. The unexposed donors gave CD4+ T cells in about 2011-2019, prior to COVID-19. CD4+ T cells were isolated from the cells after more than 8 days of culture. Unexposed-donor CD4+ T cells were probed with SARS-CoV-2 S/N and four cold-coronavirus spikes, cells permitting. This CDR3 contains 14 residues. Germline CDR1 is MNHEY and CDR2 is SMNVEV (reference sequence). Trimming left V 6 bases short and J 2 bases short, with 12 bases between. Worth noting for this clone: What it recognizes is unknown.

This table comes from immunoSEQ multiplex PCR, and its TCRdb copy is limited to in-frame clones, with some not included. Altogether 15,000 or so clones are present, about 80% being singletons, with the ten largest covering 9.5% to 13%. This clonotype originated in a human donor in good health. What was sequenced was CD4+ T cells from PBMCs, cultured in vitro. The chain is built from TRBV27 and TRBJ2-3; D remains ambiguous. This CDR3 is CASSPMYPTDTQYF. The CDR3 coding sequence is TGTGCCAGCAGCCCAATGTATCCCACAGATACGCAGTATTTT.